This TCR beta chain was captured by sequencing in a study of blood T cell repertoires in COVID-19. On the study more broadly: COVID-19 samples, acute and convalescent, were from the United States, Italy and Spain. PBMCs, B-cell-depleted T cells, or T cells provided the cDNA or gDNA that made up the material.

This clone was recorded only once. TCRdb's copy holds only in-frame clones and misses some; the assay was immunoSEQ multiplex PCR. Of more than 9,000 clones listed, roughly 82% are singletons. This CDR3 has 14 amino acids. Trimming took 4 bases from V and 4 from J; bases not matched to a gene: 6. Germline loops: CDR1 LGHDT, CDR2 YNNKEL (reference sequence). The source material was peripheral blood. The chain is built from TRBV3-1 (or the pseudogene TRBV3-2) and TRBJ1-2; TRBD1 matches at 7 bases. The source is a woman in her fifties or sixties with acute or convalescent COVID-19. CDR3 in amino acids: CASSPRQGSYGYTF. The CDR3 nucleotides read TGTGCCAGCAGCCCTAGACAGGGCTCCTATGGCTACACCTTC.